Listed below are T cell receptor beta chains from one sample, sequenced in a study of identical twins. TCRdb passed the 5' RACE reads through MiXCR, listing each CDR3 protein once. The sample shows some 660,000 distinct CDR3 sequences, less than 10% of them seen only once. This sample also appeared in a second study, on yellow fever vaccine responses in identical twins.

Sample: PBMCs. All receptors come from a woman aged 18-29 years in good health. The CDR3 runs from the conserved cysteine through the conserved F or W. D genes are given only for firm matches. Not all rows give a size; the values are once, few, many and, for expanded clones, a class.

TRBV5-1	.	TRBJ2-7	TRBD1	TGCGCCAGCGGTGTAGGGACAGGGGGCAAGTACGAGCAGTACTTC	CASGVGTGGKYEQYF
TRBV27	many	TRBJ2-5	.	TGTGCCAGCAGTTCGACAGTCGGGGGGACCCAGTACTTC	CASSSTVGGTQYF
TRBV14	few	TRBJ2-2	TRBD1	TGTGCCAGCAGCCAGAAGACAGGGTTGAACACCGGGGAGCTGTTTTTT	CASSQKTGLNTGELFF
TRBV6-5	.	TRBJ1-6	.	TGTGCCAGCACCTCGGGGGCTGGGCTCTTT	CASTSGAGLF
TRBV5-1	many	TRBJ2-7	.	TGCGCCAGCAGCCTAGATGGGGGAGAGCAGTACTTC	CASSLDGGEQYF
TRBV2	.	TRBJ2-6	TRBD1	TGTGCCATCAGTTCACGGGACAGGGGAGGATCTGGGGCCAACGTCCTGACTTTC	CAISSRDRGGSGANVLTF
TRBV12-5	.	TRBJ1-2	.	TGTGCTAGTAGTCAGGGACTTTATGGCTACACCTTC	CASSQGLYGYTF
TRBV7-9	.	TRBJ2-1	.	TGTGCCAGCAGCCCCCCCCGGGGGCGCATGGATGAGCAGTTCTTC	CASSPPRGRMDEQFF
TRBV6-1	few	TRBJ2-7	.	TGTGCCAGCACAGGGGTCGAGCAGTACTTC	CASTGVEQYF
TRBV7-9	few	TRBJ2-5	.	TGTGCCAGCACTGGGAGACTAGGCCACCTTCAAGAGACCCAGTACTTC	CASTGRLGHLQETQYF
TRBV3-1	.	TRBJ2-2	.	TGTGCCAGCAGCCAAGTGACGATCTCGGGCACCGGGGAGCTGTTTTTT	CASSQVTISGTGELFF
TRBV29-1	many	TRBJ2-5	TRBD1	TGCAGCGCCATAGACAGGGACGAGACCCAGTACTTC	CSAIDRDETQYF
TRBV28	.	TRBJ1-3	.	TGTGCCAGCAGTCCCTCAACTGGGCAGGCTGGAAACACCATATATTTT	CASSPSTGQAGNTIYF
TRBV20-1	few	TRBJ1-5	.	TGCAGTGCTAGAGATGCCCAACGTTATAGCAATCAGCCCCAGCATTTT	CSARDAQRYSNQPQHF
TRBV12-3/TRBV12-4	many	TRBJ2-3	TRBD2	TGTGCCAGCAGTTTGCTAGCGGGAGAAGATACGCAGTATTTT	CASSLLAGEDTQYF
TRBV12-3/TRBV12-4	many	TRBJ1-3	.	TGTGCCAGCACCCCCTCTGGAAACACCATATATTTT	CASTPSGNTIYF
TRBV10-1	.	TRBJ2-5	TRBD2	TGCGCCAGCAGTGAAACTAGCGGGGAAGAGACCCAGTACTTC	CASSETSGEETQYF
TRBV20-1	few	TRBJ2-1	.	TGCAGTGCTAGCACAGACCCTTACTACAATGAGCAGTTCTTC	CSASTDPYYNEQFF
TRBV20-1	.	TRBJ1-3	.	TGCAGTGCTATTAGGGTCCGACTAGGCTCTGGAAACACCATATATTTT	CSAIRVRLGSGNTIYF
TRBV5-1	.	TRBJ2-7	.	TGCGCCAGCAGCACCGGACAGTTTCAGTACTTC	CASSTGQFQYF
TRBV5-1	few	TRBJ2-1	.	TGCGCCAGCAGCTTGGGCGACACCGAATACAATGAGCAGTTCTTC	CASSLGDTEYNEQFF
TRBV28	.	TRBJ2-7	.	TGTGCCAGCAGTTTTTTCCGGGGCAGAGCCGGCGAGCAGTACTTC	CASSFFRGRAGEQYF
TRBV3-1	many	TRBJ2-5	TRBD2	TGTGCCAGCAGCCCGGGACTAGCCCCGGGGGAGACCCAGTACTTC	CASSPGLAPGETQYF
TRBV20-1	.	TRBJ2-7	TRBD2	TGCAGTGCTAGAGTTACTAGCGGGAGTTCTTACGAGCAGTACTTC	CSARVTSGSSYEQYF
TRBV6-6	few	TRBJ2-7	.	TGTGCCAGCACCGAGGGCTACGAAGTGCAGTACTTC	CASTEGYEVQYF
TRBV6-2/TRBV6-3	many	TRBJ2-1	TRBD1	TGTGCCAGCGGGGACAGGGGGAATGAGCAGTTCTTC	CASGDRGNEQFF
TRBV7-9	.	TRBJ2-7	.	TGTGCCAGCAGCCCCGGCCGGGACATCCAGTACGAGCAGTACTTC	CASSPGRDIQYEQYF
TRBV29-1	many	TRBJ2-1	.	TGCAGCGCCCGCAGGGGATCCAATGAGCAGTTCTTC	CSARRGSNEQFF
TRBV3-1	.	TRBJ2-3	TRBD2	TGTGCCAGCAGCCAAGTAGCGGGGGCAGATACGCAGTATTTT	CASSQVAGADTQYF
TRBV5-5	.	TRBJ2-7	TRBD1	TGTGCCAGCAGCTTGGAAGAGGGGGCGGGTGAGCAGTACTTC	CASSLEEGAGEQYF
TRBV6-1	few	TRBJ1-2	.	TGTGCCAGCAGTGAAAGACAGCTCTATGGCTACACCTTC	CASSERQLYGYTF
TRBV4-3	.	TRBJ1-2	.	TGCGCCAGCAGCCAAGGGGAAGGAGGGTATGGCTACACCTTC	CASSQGEGGYGYTF
TRBV6-2/TRBV6-3	.	TRBJ2-7	TRBD2	TGTGCCAGCAGCCGTAGCGGGGGGGGCTACGAGCAGTACTTC	CASSRSGGGYEQYF
TRBV4-3	many	TRBJ2-1	.	TGCGCCAGCAGCCAAGATCGGGGTAACCTGTACAATGAGCAGTTCTTC	CASSQDRGNLYNEQFF
TRBV15	.	TRBJ2-7	.	TGTGCCACCAGCAGAGTCCGATCCAACTCGGCCGAGCAGTACTTC	CATSRVRSNSAEQYF
TRBV7-2	few	TRBJ2-3	.	TGTGCCAGCAGCTTAGCAGGGGGTCGTATCACAGATACGCAGTATTTT	CASSLAGGRITDTQYF
TRBV19	.	TRBJ2-7	.	TGTGCCAGTAGTTCACTCAGGGTAGCGACTTACGAGCAGTACTTC	CASSSLRVATYEQYF
TRBV6-1	few	TRBJ1-1	TRBD1	TGTGCCAGCGTATTCACAGGGGGAACTGAAGCTTTCTTT	CASVFTGGTEAFF
TRBV6-5	few	TRBJ2-7	.	TGTGCCAGCAGATACTTTGTTGCGGATGTGGGCGAGCAGTACTTC	CASRYFVADVGEQYF
TRBV4-3	many	TRBJ2-1	TRBD1	TGCGCCAGCAGCCCAGGGACAGGGGGTGAAAATGAGCAGTTCTTC	CASSPGTGGENEQFF
TRBV20-1	many	TRBJ2-6	.	TGCAGTGCTAGGGCCTCTGGGGCCAACGTCCTGACTTTC	CSARASGANVLTF
TRBV4-3	few	TRBJ2-6	TRBD1	TGCGCCAGCAGCCAAAGTAGGGGGCAGAGTTACGGGGCCAACGTCCTGACTTTC	CASSQSRGQSYGANVLTF
TRBV7-9	.	TRBJ2-7	TRBD2	TGTGCCAGCAGCCTGACTAGCGACTCCTACGAGCAGTACTTC	CASSLTSDSYEQYF
TRBV12-3/TRBV12-4	.	TRBJ2-5	.	TGTGCCAGCAGTTTAGCGCTGCAGGTCCAAGAGACCCAGTACTTC	CASSLALQVQETQYF
TRBV27	many	TRBJ1-6	.	TGTGCCAGCAGTTCGTATCGGGAGTTCGGGAATTCACCCCTCCACTTT	CASSSYREFGNSPLHF
TRBV28	few	TRBJ1-2	.	TGTGCCAGCAGCTCCCTAGGGGAAGCTTCGGGGGGCTACACCTTC	CASSSLGEASGGYTF
TRBV7-9	many	TRBJ2-7	.	TGTGCCAGCAACTCAGCCGGGAGCTCCTACGAGCAGTACTTC	CASNSAGSSYEQYF
TRBV10-2	.	TRBJ1-1	.	TGCGCCAGCAGCGCTGAAACAGGGTACGCTGAAGCTTTCTTT	CASSAETGYAEAFF
TRBV7-8	few	TRBJ2-7	TRBD2	TGTGCCAGCGGGCCGCTAGCGGGGACCCCCTACGAGCAGTACTTC	CASGPLAGTPYEQYF
TRBV21-1	.	TRBJ2-6	.	TGTGCCAGCAGCGCCCCCCGGGACAGGGAGGCCAACGTCCTGACTTTC	CASSAPRDREANVLTF
TRBV5-1	.	TRBJ2-3	.	TGCGCCAGCAGCTTGGCCTCAGGGTGGAGGACAGATACGCAGTATTTT	CASSLASGWRTDTQYF
TRBV7-8	few	TRBJ1-4	.	TGTGCCAGCAGCTTAGGGGACCTGTACGATGAAAAACTGTTTTTT	CASSLGDLYDEKLFF
TRBV11-2	few	TRBJ2-3	TRBD2	TGTGCCAGCAGCTCCCTGGGAGGGGTGAGTGGGGCGACAGATACGCAGTATTTT	CASSSLGGVSGATDTQYF